One sample yielded the 12 T cell receptor beta chains listed below, sequenced in a study of OX40 agonist ivuxolimab in advanced cancers. TCRdb's copy holds only in-frame clones and misses some; the assay was immunoSEQ multiplex PCR. The sample carries around 150,000 clones, 93% recorded once. Sequencing was performed on CD4+ or CD8+ T cells sorted from blood, taken in a trial of the OX40 agonist ivuxolimab. The receptors stem from an adult with an advanced solid tumor such as melanoma, head and neck, liver or kidney cancer.

The chain has TRBV5-1 and TRBJ2-7; 8 bases line up with TRBD1. The germline V gene has CDR1 SGHRS and CDR2 YFSETQ. Unmatched junction bases numbered 6, after V lost 0 bases and J lost 1 base. The CDR3 spans 16 residues. This CDR3 is CASSLGSGGDSYEQYF. The CDR3 bases are TGCGCCAGCAGCTTGGGTTCAGGGGGCGATTCCTACGAGCAGTACTTC. Supplemented by reference TRBV5-1 and TRBJ2-7, the full variable domain reads KAGVTQTPRYLIKTRGQQVTLSCSPISGHRSVSWYQQTPGQGLQFLFEYFSETQRNKGNFPGRFSGRQFSNSRSEMNVSTLELGDSALYLCASSLGSGGDSYEQYFGPGTRLTVT.

The chain combines TRBV7-8 with TRBJ2-7; unclear D gene. The germline V gene has CDR1 SGHVS and CDR2 FQNEAQ. The V end was cut by 1 base, the J end by 2 bases, with 15 bases between. This CDR3 region has 16 residues. CDR3: CASSLGAAHLPYEQYF. CDR3 nucleotide sequence: TGTGCCAGCAGCTTAGGGGCAGCCCACTTACCCTACGAGCAGTACTTC.

This rearrangement joins TRBV10-3 to TRBJ1-1; no reliable D call. V lost 5 bases to trimming and J lost 1 base, with 8 bases between them. Germline CDR1 reads ENHRY; CDR2 reads SYGVKD. The CDR3 runs 13 residues. The CDR3 DNA reads as TGTGCCATCAGTCAAAGTGAGAACACTGAAGCTTTCTTT. Residues: CAISQSENTEAFF.

This chain connects TRBV5-4 to TRBJ2-1; TRBD2 aligns across 15 bases. V dropped 4 bases and J dropped 0; count of bases not matched to a gene: 5. This CDR3 has 18 residues. Germline-derived CDR1 and CDR2 are SGHNT and YYREEE (reference sequence). The CDR3 region is CASSKGLAGGSSYNEQFF. DNA for the CDR3: TGTGCCAGCAGCAAAGGACTAGCGGGGGGGAGCTCCTACAATGAGCAGTTCTTC.

With respect to this clone: Other DNA sequences in this sample translate to the same CDR3. The genes are TRBV4-2 and TRBJ1-2, with 7 nucleotides matching TRBD1. This CDR3 has 15 amino acids. V trimming: 3 bases; J trimming: 6 bases; junction bases outside the gene matches: 10. Germline V gene sequence: CDR1 LGHNA, CDR2 YNFKEQ. CDR3 nucleotides: TGTGCCAGCAGCCAGGATCGAGGGGGCCCGCATGGCTACACCTTC. This sequence encodes CASSQDRGGPHGYTF.

V is TRBV5-1 and J is TRBJ1-5, with D perhaps matching TRBD1 (5 bases). The V gene's germline CDR1 is SGHRS and CDR2 YFSETQ. The CDR3 runs to 13 residues. V lost 5 bases and J 6 bases, leaving 12 bases between the germline ends. Here the CDR3 DNA reads TGCGCCAGCAGTGAGGGACCGGGTCAGCCCCAGCATTTT. The encoded protein is CASSEGPGQPQHF.

The chain employs TRBV11-2 and TRBJ2-5; 10 bases line up with TRBD2. CDR3 size: 15 residues. Germline V CDR1 and CDR2: SGHAT, FQNNGV. The J segment lost 5 bases and the V segment lost 1 base, leaving 4 bases of the junction unmatched. CDR3 sequence reads: CASSLVASGSETQYF. Written as DNA, the CDR3 is TGTGCCAGCAGCTTAGTGGCTAGCGGGAGTGAGACCCAGTACTTC.

CDR3 in amino acids: CASSLAGGRSYEQYF. The DNA of the CDR3 is TGTGCCAGCAGCTTGGCCGGCGGTAGGTCCTACGAGCAGTACTTC. The chain joins TRBV5-4 to TRBJ2-7; D call uncertain. The CDR3 covers 15 residues. Trimming left V 0 bases short and J 1 base short, with 11 bases between. The germline V gene has CDR1 SGHNT and CDR2 YYREEE (reference sequence).

This chain connects TRBV6-6 to TRBJ1-1, with D possibly TRBD1 on 5 matching bases. Germline CDR1 is MNHNY and CDR2 is SVGAGI (reference sequence). V was cut by 5 bases and J by 4 bases, with 17 bases left in between. The CDR3 is 15 amino acids. The CDR3 loop reads CASSPKGRYGTEAFF. The CDR3 nucleotides are TGTGCCAGCAGTCCCAAGGGGAGGTACGGCACTGAAGCTTTCTTT.

The genes are TRBV6-5 and TRBJ2-7, with D hard to call. V lost 6 bases, J lost 1 base, and 10 bases lay in between. Germline CDR1 is MNHEY and CDR2 is SVGAGI. This CDR3 contains 13 residues. The CDR3 DNA follows: TGTGCCAGCAGGTACCACCTTTCCTACGAGCAGTACTTC. Amino acid sequence: CASRYHLSYEQYF.

The chain is built from TRBV5-1 and TRBJ2-3; TRBD2 matches at 11 bases. Germline loops: CDR1 SGHRS, CDR2 YFSETQ. Trimming took 0 bases from V and 6 from J; bases not matched to a gene: 9. The CDR3 extends over 17 amino acids. The DNA of the CDR3 is TGCGCCAGCAGCTTGGCCGCCCTAGCGGGGGGTAGGGATACGCAGTATTTT. This encodes CASSLAALAGGRDTQYF.

The rearrangement joins TRBV28 to TRBJ2-6; D is uncertain. Trimming pared 6 bases from V and 0 bases from J, leaving 9 bases between. CDR1 and CDR2 from the germline V gene are MDHEN and SYDVKM. The CDR3 loop spans 15 amino acids. CDR3 amino acids: CASSRDNSGANVLTF. The CDR3 DNA sequence: TGTGCCAGCAGCAGAGACAACTCTGGGGCCAACGTCCTGACTTTC.